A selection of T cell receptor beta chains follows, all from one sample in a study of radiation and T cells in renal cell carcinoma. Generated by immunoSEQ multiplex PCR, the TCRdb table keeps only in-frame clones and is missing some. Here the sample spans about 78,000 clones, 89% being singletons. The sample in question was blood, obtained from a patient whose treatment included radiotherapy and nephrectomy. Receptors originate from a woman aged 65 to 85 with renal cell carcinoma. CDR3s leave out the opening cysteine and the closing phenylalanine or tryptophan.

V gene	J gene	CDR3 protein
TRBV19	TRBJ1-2	ASSSTGTGGTYGYT
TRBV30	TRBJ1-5	AWSDGYSQPQH
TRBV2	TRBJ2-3	ASRKGAGSRTDTQY
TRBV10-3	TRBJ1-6	AGGSSYNSPLH
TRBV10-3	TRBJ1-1	AIRSTGLNTEAF
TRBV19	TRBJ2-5	ASSNGPPETQY
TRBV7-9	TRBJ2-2	ASARGDLGTGELF
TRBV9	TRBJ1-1	ASSVGGNAEAF
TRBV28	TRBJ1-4	ASSGPGTDYEKLF
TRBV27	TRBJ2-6	ASTLKGGGRASGANVLT
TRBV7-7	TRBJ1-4	ASTLIGATNEKLF
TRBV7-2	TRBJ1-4	ASSLGFANEKLF
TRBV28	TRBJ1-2	ASSFSEGYGYT
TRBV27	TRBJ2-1	ASSFLQGGSYNEQF
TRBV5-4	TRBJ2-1	ASSRPGQGGNEQF
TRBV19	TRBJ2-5	ASRPGTSGPETQY
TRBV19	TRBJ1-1	ASSIRTGGTEAF
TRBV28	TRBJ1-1	ASSLAVTGIGAEAF
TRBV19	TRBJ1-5	ASSIPGNQPQH
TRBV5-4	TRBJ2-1	ASSSGSGDEQF
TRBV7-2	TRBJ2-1	ASSRGWDPYNEQF
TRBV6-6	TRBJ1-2	ASSNTAQLYGYT
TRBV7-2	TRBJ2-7	ASSLNRGGYEQY
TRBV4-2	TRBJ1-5	ASSSLPGQGNQPQH
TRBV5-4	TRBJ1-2	ASSLERVHYGYT
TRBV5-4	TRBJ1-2	ASSSDSNYGYT
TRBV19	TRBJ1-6	ASSALRQGQRNSPLH
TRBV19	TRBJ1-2	ASTRDLGYGYT
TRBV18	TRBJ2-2	ASSPKAGDTGELF
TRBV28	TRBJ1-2	ASSTSTGGYGYT
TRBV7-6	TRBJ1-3	ASSSTGIGNTIY